The 17 T cell receptor beta chains listed next were all sequenced from one sample in a study of cytomegalovirus exposure and HLA in healthy donors. The PCR ran on 60 Vbeta and 13 Jbeta primers. The data were produced by immunoSEQ multiplex PCR, yet TCRdb's version contains in-frame clones alone and is incomplete. The sample carries roughly 180,000 clones, 76% recorded once. Sequencing used PBMCs. The receptors were gathered from a man between 18 and 29 years old in good health and CMV-seronegative.

V gene TRBV30 combines with J gene TRBJ1-1, with 8 bases matching TRBD1. V lost 3 bases to trimming and J lost 4 bases; unmatched junction nucleotides: 10. Germline V lookup: CDR1 GTSNPN, CDR2 SVGIG (reference sequence). CDR3 length equals 15 residues. The CDR3 reads CAWRLPRQGTTEAFF. Here the CDR3 DNA reads TGTGCCTGGAGACTCCCGAGACAGGGGACCACTGAAGCTTTCTTT.

The chain uses TRBV7-8 and TRBJ2-6; D perhaps matches TRBD1 (6 bases). The CDR3 has 16 amino acids. V was pared by 0 bases and J by 0 bases, with 6 bases between. Per germline, CDR1 SGHVS and CDR2 FQNEAQ. The CDR3 is CASSLAGASGANVLTF. The CDR3 bases are TGTGCCAGCAGCTTAGCGGGGGCCTCTGGGGCCAACGTCCTGACTTTC.

The rearrangement uses TRBV5-1 and TRBJ2-5, with 8 positions matching TRBD2. TRBJ2-7 explains the end of the DNA better; the J call may be wrong. This CDR3 contains 13 residues. CDR1 is SGHRS, CDR2 YFSETQ, per germline. CDR3 sequence: CASSYSGTYEQYF. For the CDR3, the DNA is TGCGCCAGCAGCTATAGCGGGACCTACGAGCAGTACTTC.

V is TRBV14 and J is TRBJ2-6; TRBD1 aligns across 8 bases. CDR3 length: 19 residues. Unmatched junction bases numbered 12, after V lost 4 bases and J lost 1 base. Germline V gives CDR1 SGHDN, CDR2 FVKESK. CDR3 DNA sequence: TGTGCCAGCAGCCCCCACAGGGGACAGGCATTTTCTGGGGCCAACGTCCTGACTTTC. It specifies CASSPHRGQAFSGANVLTF.

This sequence joins TRBV10-3 and TRBJ2-3; 8 bases map to TRBD2. Germline values: CDR1 ENHRY, CDR2 SYGVKD. This CDR3 spans 14 amino acids. The J segment lost 2 bases and the V segment lost 10 bases, leaving 8 bases of the junction unmatched. CDR3 amino acids: CATAGALNTDTQYF. CDR3 DNA: TGTGCCACAGCGGGGGCTCTAAACACAGATACGCAGTATTTT.

The chain uses TRBV27 and TRBJ1-2; 8 nucleotides agree with TRBD1. With 1 base clipped from V and 4 bases from J, the junction kept 14 bases outside the gene matches. Germline lookup yields CDR1 MNHEY and CDR2 SMNVEV (reference sequence). The CDR3 length is 18 residues. The CDR3 DNA is TGTGCCAGCAGTTTATTGGGAACCAGGGGGCGAGGCCCCTATGGCTACACCTTC. Amino acid sequence: CASSLLGTRGRGPYGYTF.

The J gene is TRBJ1-3, the V gene TRBV19; D is unresolved. The ends were cut back, 1 base at V and 1 base at J, with 8 bases in the middle. The CDR3 is made up of 15 amino acids. The V gene's germline CDR1 is LNHDA and CDR2 SQIVND (reference sequence). The chain's CDR3 is CASSIAVHSGNTIYF. The CDR3 DNA sequence: TGTGCCAGTAGTATAGCCGTACATTCTGGAAACACCATATATTTT.

This clone showed up just a few times. This sequence joins TRBV10-3 and TRBJ2-3, with no clear D. The CDR3 loop spans 14 amino acids. The ends were cut back, 0 bases at V and 1 base at J, with 5 bases in the middle. The germline V gene encodes CDR1 ENHRY and CDR2 SYGVKD. CDR3 in DNA: TGTGCCATCAGTGAGTCGGGCGGCACAGATACGCAGTATTTT. Protein: CAISESGGTDTQYF.

V gene TRBV6-1 combines with J gene TRBJ1-5, with D tentatively TRBD1 (5 bases). Trimming stripped 4 bases from V and 2 bases from J, with 9 bases between. The CDR3 length is 14 residues. The germline gives CDR1 MNHNS, CDR2 SASEGT. The CDR3 region has the DNA TGTGCCAGCAGTGCGGGGGGTGGCAATCAGCCCCAGCATTTT. Translating it yields CASSAGGGNQPQHF.

This clone appeared a few times. J is TRBJ1-2 and V is TRBV6-5; possibly TRBD1 for D (5 bases). Trimming pared 0 bases from V and 7 bases from J, leaving 18 bases between. Germline CDR1 reads MNHEY; CDR2 reads SVGAGI. There are 16 residues in the CDR3. CDR3 nucleotide sequence: TGTGCCAGCAGTTACTCCCCGCAAGCGACAGCTGGTGGCTACACCTTC. This codes for CASSYSPQATAGGYTF.

The chain has TRBV2 and TRBJ1-4, with D unresolved. The CDR3 contains 12 residues. V gave up 6 bases and J gave up 5 bases, with 7 bases separating them. Germline CDR1 and CDR2: SNHLY and FYNNEI. In DNA, the CDR3 is TGTGCCAGCAGCACACTAAATGAAAAACTGTTTTTT. Amino acids: CASSTLNEKLFF.

The chain is built from TRBV4-1 and TRBJ2-3, with 11 positions matching TRBD2. V gave up 4 bases and J gave up 2 bases; unmatched junction bases: 8. Per germline, CDR1 MGHRA and CDR2 YSYEKL. The CDR3 runs 17 residues. The CDR3 reads CASSLSGTSGYTDTQYF. The DNA for the CDR3 is TGCGCCAGCAGCCTCTCCGGGACTAGCGGTTACACAGATACGCAGTATTTT.

CDR3 in DNA: TGCGCCAGCAGCTATGGGACAGGGGTGAACTATGGCTACACCTTC. Encoded protein: CASSYGTGVNYGYTF. The rearrangement uses TRBV5-1 and TRBJ1-2; 10 bases align to TRBD1. The CDR3 is 15 residues long. J was trimmed by 2 bases and V by 3 bases; bases with no gene match: 4. Per germline, CDR1 SGHRS and CDR2 YFSETQ.

This clone was observed a single time. The chain recombines TRBV27 with TRBJ1-2, with 10 bases lining up with TRBD1. Germline trimming cut 6 bases from V and 3 bases from J; bases unmatched to any gene: 7. This CDR3 has 15 amino acids. CDR1 and CDR2 from the germline V gene are MNHEY and SMNVEV (reference sequence). The CDR3 DNA is TGTGCCAGCAGCCGACTGGACAGGGGGGACTATGGCTACACCTTC. Translation gives CASSRLDRGDYGYTF.

V gene TRBV7-3 combines with J gene TRBJ2-2, with TRBD1 matching over 8 bases. The length of the CDR3 is 14 residues. Germline loops: CDR1 SGHTA, CDR2 FQGTGA. The V segment lost 6 bases and the J segment 8 bases; nucleotides outside the gene matches: 8. This CDR3 reads CASRPQGEAGELFF. CDR3 bases: TGTGCCAGCAGGCCACAGGGGGAAGCGGGGGAGCTGTTTTTT.

CDR3 sequence reads: CASSPSRGTGELFF. CDR3 in DNA: TGTGCCAGCTCACCATCCAGGGGAACCGGGGAGCTGTTTTTT. This chain uses TRBV18 with TRBJ2-2; a possible D gene is TRBD1 (6 bases). Trimming removed 2 bases from V and 5 bases from J, with 9 bases in between. The germline CDR1 and CDR2 sequences are KGHSH and LQKENI. The CDR3 length is 14 residues.

CDR3 DNA sequence: TGTGCCAGCAGCTTAACCCTCGGGGGAAACTACAATGAGCAGTTCTTC. It specifies CASSLTLGGNYNEQFF. The chain uses TRBV28 and TRBJ2-1; weak D call: TRBD2 (6 bases). The CDR3 totals 16 residues. V gave up 6 bases and J gave up 3 bases, with 18 bases separating them. Germline V gene data show CDR1 as MDHEN and CDR2 as SYDVKM.